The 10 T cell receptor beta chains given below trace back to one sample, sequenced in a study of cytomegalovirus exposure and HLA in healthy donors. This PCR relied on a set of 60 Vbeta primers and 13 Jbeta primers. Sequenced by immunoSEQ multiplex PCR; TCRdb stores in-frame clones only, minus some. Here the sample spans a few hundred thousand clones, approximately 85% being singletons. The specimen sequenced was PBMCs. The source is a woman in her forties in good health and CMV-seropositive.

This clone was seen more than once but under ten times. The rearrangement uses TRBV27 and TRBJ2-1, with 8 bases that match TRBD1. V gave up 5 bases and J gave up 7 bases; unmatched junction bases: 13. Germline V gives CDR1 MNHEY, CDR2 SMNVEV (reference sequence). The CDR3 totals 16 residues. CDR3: CASSKIQGARGNEQFF. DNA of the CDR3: TGTGCCAGCAGTAAGATTCAGGGGGCGCGAGGGAATGAGCAGTTCTTC.

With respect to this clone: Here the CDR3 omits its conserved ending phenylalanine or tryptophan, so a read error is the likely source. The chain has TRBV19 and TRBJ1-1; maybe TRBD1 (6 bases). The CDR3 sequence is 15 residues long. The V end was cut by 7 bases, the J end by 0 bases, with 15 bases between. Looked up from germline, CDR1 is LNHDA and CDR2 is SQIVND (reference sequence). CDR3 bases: TGTGCCAGTAAAAGACAGGCCTTCATGAACACTGAAGCTTTCCTT. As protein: CASKRQAFMNTEAFL.

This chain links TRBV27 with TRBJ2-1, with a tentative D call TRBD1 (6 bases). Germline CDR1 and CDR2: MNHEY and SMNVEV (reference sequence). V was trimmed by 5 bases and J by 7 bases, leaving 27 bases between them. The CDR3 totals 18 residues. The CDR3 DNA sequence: TGTGCCAGCAGTCGAATCCCCCCAGGATCGACAGGCCGTAATGAGCAGTTCTTC. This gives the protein CASSRIPPGSTGRNEQFF.

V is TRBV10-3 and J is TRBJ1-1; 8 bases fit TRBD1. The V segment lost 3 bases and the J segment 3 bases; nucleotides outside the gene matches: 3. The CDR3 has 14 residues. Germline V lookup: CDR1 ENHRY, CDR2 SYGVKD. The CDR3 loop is CAISEGQGYTEAFF. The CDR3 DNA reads TGTGCCATCAGTGAAGGACAGGGCTACACTGAAGCTTTCTTT.

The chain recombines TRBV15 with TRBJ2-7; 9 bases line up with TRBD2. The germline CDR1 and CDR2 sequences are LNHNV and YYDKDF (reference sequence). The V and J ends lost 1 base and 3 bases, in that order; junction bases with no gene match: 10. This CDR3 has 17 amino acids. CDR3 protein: CATSRGAGGRKSYEQYF. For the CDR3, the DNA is TGTGCCACCAGCAGAGGAGCGGGAGGACGAAAAAGCTACGAGCAGTACTTC.

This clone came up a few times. CDR3 DNA sequence: TGTGCCAGCAAACAGGGTTCCTACGAGCAGTACTTC. As protein: CASKQGSYEQYF. The chain is built from TRBV28 and TRBJ2-7; TRBD1 is a possible D gene (6 bases). The CDR3 runs to 12 residues. Germline-derived CDR1 and CDR2 are MDHEN and SYDVKM. The V and J ends lost 7 bases and 1 base respectively, with 8 bases between them.

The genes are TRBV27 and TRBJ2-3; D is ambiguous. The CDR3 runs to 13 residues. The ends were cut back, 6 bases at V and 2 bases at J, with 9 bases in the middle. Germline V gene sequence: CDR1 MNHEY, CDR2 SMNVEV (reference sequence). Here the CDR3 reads CASRRQDTDTQYF. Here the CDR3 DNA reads TGTGCCAGCAGACGACAAGACACAGATACGCAGTATTTT.

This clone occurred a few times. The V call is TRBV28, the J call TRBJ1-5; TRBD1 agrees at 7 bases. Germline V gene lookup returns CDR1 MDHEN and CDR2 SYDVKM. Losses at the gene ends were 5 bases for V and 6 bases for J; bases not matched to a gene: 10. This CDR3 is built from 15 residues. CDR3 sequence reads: CASSPQGWDGQPQHF. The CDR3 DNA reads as TGTGCCAGCAGTCCACAGGGGTGGGATGGTCAGCCCCAGCATTTT.

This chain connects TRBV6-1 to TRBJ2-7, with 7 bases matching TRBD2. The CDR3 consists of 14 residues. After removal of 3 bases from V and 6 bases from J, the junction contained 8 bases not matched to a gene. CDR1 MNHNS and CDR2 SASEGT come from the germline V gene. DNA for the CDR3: TGTGCCAGCAGTGAGGTGGGAGGGTTTGGCGAGCAGTACTTC. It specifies CASSEVGGFGEQYF.

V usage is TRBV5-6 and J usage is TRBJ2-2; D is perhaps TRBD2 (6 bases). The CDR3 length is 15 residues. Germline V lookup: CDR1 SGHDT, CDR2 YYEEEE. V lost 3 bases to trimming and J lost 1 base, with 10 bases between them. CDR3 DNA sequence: TGTGCCAGCAGCTGGACTACGCTGAACACCGGGGAGCTGTTTTTT. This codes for CASSWTTLNTGELFF.